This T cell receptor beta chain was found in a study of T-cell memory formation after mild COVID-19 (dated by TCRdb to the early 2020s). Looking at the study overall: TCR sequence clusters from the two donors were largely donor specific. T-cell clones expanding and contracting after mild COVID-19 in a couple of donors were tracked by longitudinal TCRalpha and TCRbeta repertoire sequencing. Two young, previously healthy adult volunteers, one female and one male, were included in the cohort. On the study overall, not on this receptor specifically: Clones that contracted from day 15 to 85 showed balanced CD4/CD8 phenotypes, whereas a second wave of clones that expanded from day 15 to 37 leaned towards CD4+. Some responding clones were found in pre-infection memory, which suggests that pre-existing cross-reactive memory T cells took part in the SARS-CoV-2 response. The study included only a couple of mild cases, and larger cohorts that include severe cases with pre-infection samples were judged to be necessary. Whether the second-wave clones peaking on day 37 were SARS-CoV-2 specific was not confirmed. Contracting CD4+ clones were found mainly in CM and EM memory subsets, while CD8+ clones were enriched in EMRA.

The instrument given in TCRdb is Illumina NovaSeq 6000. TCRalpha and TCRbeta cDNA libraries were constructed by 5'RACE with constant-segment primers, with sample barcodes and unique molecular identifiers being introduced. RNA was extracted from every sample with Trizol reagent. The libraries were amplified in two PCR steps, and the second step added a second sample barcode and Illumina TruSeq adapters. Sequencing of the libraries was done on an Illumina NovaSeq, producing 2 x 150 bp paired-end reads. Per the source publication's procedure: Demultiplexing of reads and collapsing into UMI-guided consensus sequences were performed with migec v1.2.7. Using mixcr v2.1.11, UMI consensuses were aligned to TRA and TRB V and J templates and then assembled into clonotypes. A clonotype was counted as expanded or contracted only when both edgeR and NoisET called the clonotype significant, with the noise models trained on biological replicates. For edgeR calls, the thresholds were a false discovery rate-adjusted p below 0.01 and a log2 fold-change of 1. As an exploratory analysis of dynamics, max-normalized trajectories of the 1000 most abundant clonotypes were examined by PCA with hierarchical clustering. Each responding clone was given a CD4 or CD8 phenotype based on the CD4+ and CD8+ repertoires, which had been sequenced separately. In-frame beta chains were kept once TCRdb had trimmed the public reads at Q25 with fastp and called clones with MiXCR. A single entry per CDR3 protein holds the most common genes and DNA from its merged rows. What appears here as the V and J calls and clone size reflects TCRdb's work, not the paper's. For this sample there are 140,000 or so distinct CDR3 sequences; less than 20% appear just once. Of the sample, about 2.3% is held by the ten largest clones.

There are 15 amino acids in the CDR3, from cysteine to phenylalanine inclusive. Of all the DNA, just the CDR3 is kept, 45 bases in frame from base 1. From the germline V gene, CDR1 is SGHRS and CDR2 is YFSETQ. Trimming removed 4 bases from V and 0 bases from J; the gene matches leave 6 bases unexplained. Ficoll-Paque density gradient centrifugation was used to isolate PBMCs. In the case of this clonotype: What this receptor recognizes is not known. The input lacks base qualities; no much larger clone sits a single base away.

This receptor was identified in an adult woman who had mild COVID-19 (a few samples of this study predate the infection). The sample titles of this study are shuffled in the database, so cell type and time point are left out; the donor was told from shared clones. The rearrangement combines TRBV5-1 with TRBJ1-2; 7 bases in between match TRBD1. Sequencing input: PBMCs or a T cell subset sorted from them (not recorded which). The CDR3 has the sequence CASSPGTVTNYGYTF. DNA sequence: TGCGCCAGCAGCCCCGGGACAGTAACTAACTATGGCTACACCTTC.